The present T cell receptor beta chain was sequenced within a study of blood T cell repertoires in COVID-19. Study details: Sites across the United States, Italy and Spain contributed samples from acute and convalescent COVID-19. The analysed material was cDNA or gDNA that came from T cells, B-cell-depleted T cells, or PBMCs.

Authors' data handling: Reference gene primer amplification gave nucleated cell count estimates. Only in-frame clones appear in the TCRdb table, and some are missing; sequencing was by immunoSEQ multiplex PCR. From that table come the V and J calls and clone size; the DNA was used to work out D and trimming. The table records around 18,000 clones, 75% to 85% of them present only once. The CDR3 length is 15 residues. Germline lookup yields CDR1 MNHNY and CDR2 SVGAGI (reference sequence). V was clipped by 2 bases and J by 6 bases; unmatched bases: 4. This clone was counted only a few times. This TCR was recovered from a man older than 75 with acute or convalescent COVID-19. The sample was peripheral blood. This chain connects TRBV6-6 to TRBJ1-5; 10 bases fit TRBD1. The CDR3 nucleotides read TGTGCCAGCAGTTACCAAGGGACAGGGGCTCAGCCCCAGCATTTT. Amino acid sequence: CASSYQGTGAQPQHF.